This T cell receptor beta chain originates from a study of regulatory T cells in long-lasting Graves disease. Study-wide findings and caveats: Persistent patients shared more public clonotypes (under 3,000) than newly diagnosed patients (about 1,000).

As to time point: persistent/refractory GD, antithyroid drugs over 5 years with positive TRAb. After RNA was extracted from PBMCs, the TCR library was made from it. A word on this clonotype: As yet, its antigen is unknown.

With iRepertoire HTBI primers and Arm-PCR of CDR3 regions, TCR beta libraries were built. TCRdb fed the multiplex PCR reads into MiXCR, producing one record per CDR3 protein. Of under 350,000 distinct CDR3 sequences in the sample, 22% were seen once. This clonotype was sampled from a female donor with Graves disease. Sequences were derived from peripheral blood mononuclear cells (PBMCs), sampled when the disease was refractory, from a patient treated with antithyroid drugs.

This CDR3 reads CATKGVWPAGGRYEQYF. CDR3 coding DNA: TGTGCCACCAAGGGGGTCTGGCCAGCGGGAGGAAGATACGAGCAGTACTTC. This rearrangement joins TRBV6-1 to TRBJ2-7; 9 bases are a match to TRBD2. The ends lost 10 bases at V and 4 bases at J; junction bases unmatched: 20. Germline loops: CDR1 MNHNS, CDR2 SASEGT. The CDR3 length is 17 residues.